Shown below are 25 T cell receptor beta chains from a single sample sequenced in a study of blood T cell repertoires in COVID-19. Profiling relied on immunoSEQ multiplex PCR, and the TCRdb table lists in-frame clones only, not all of them. The sample yields 200,000 or so clones, more than 80% seen once. Sequenced material: PBMCs or T cells enriched from blood (not recorded which). The receptors were sampled from a man between 60 and 75 years old who had recovered from COVID-19.

The CDR3 sequence: CASTNPEGAGYTF. The CDR3 region has the DNA TGTGCCAGTACCAACCCCGAGGGGGCCGGCTACACCTTC. V gene TRBV19 combines with J gene TRBJ1-2, with TRBD1 matching 7 bases. Germline CDR1 reads LNHDA; CDR2 reads SQIVND (reference sequence). The J segment lost 8 bases and the V segment lost 7 bases, leaving 10 bases of the junction unmatched. The CDR3 totals 13 residues.

The chain links TRBV7-3 to TRBJ2-1, with 7 bases matching TRBD2. The CDR3 runs 17 residues. Germline-derived CDR1 and CDR2 are SGHTA and FQGTGA. J lost 0 bases, V lost 4 bases, and 9 bases had no gene match. The CDR3 sequence: CASSSQPGGSSYNEQFF. The CDR3 DNA is TGTGCCAGCAGCTCCCAGCCGGGAGGTAGCTCCTACAATGAGCAGTTCTTC.

The rearrangement joins TRBV4-2 to TRBJ1-1; D gene unclear. This CDR3 comprises 14 residues. V was cut by 0 bases and J by 1 base, with 6 bases left in between. Per the germline V gene, CDR1 is LGHNA and CDR2 is YNFKEQ. CDR3 amino acids: CASSQEGTNTEAFF. CDR3 sequence (DNA): TGTGCCAGCAGCCAAGAGGGCACGAACACTGAAGCTTTCTTT.

This clone was counted a few times. This chain links TRBV2 with TRBJ1-1; D possibly corresponds to TRBD1 (5 bases). This CDR3 has 15 amino acids. CDR1 is SNHLY, CDR2 FYNNEI, per germline. Trimming shortened V by 7 bases and J by 4 bases, and 19 bases separated the two germline ends. CDR3 coding DNA: TGTGCCAGCAAACCAAGGTCCGATCAGGGCACTGAAGCTTTCTTT. It translates to CASKPRSDQGTEAFF.

The V and J genes are TRBV11-2 and TRBJ2-7; tentative D call: TRBD1 (5 bases). With 1 base removed from V and 4 bases from J, the gap between germline ends came to 14 bases. The CDR3 spans 15 residues. Germline loops: CDR1 SGHAT, CDR2 FQNNGV. The CDR3 DNA follows: TGTGCCAGCAGCTTAGGTTCCGGACACCAATACGAGCAGTACTTC. It specifies CASSLGSGHQYEQYF.

This clone was detected only once. V and J are TRBV30 and TRBJ1-1; tentatively, D is TRBD1 (6 bases). CDR3 length: 13 amino acids. The germline V gene has CDR1 GTSNPN and CDR2 SVGIG (reference sequence). The V end lost 0 bases, the J end lost 4 bases, and 9 bases lay between the germline ends. The CDR3 loop reads CAWSVGAGTEAFF. DNA of the CDR3: TGTGCCTGGAGTGTGGGGGCGGGCACTGAAGCTTTCTTT.

This clone was seen more than once but under ten times. V gene TRBV20-1 combines with J gene TRBJ2-7, with TRBD2 matching 10 bases. CDR3 length equals 15 residues. Germline trimming cut 3 bases from V and 6 bases from J; bases unmatched to any gene: 11. CDR1 is DFQATT, CDR2 SNEGSKA, per germline (reference sequence). The CDR3 DNA follows: TGCAGTGCTAGTCGTCAACTAGCGGGGTTGGGCGAGCAGTACTTC. Amino acid sequence: CSASRQLAGLGEQYF.

The genes are TRBV3-1 (or the pseudogene TRBV3-2) and TRBJ1-1; no clear D. V lost 5 bases, J lost 2 bases, and 18 bases lay in between. In germline, CDR1 is LGHDT, CDR2 YNNKEL (reference sequence). This CDR3 comprises 16 residues. For the CDR3, the DNA is TGTGCCAGCAGCTTAAGGACTACGAGGCTTAACACTGAAGCTTTCTTT. Protein: CASSLRTTRLNTEAFF.

The chain links TRBV7-9 to TRBJ1-1; a possible D gene is TRBD1 (6 bases). The CDR3 spans 16 residues. V was trimmed by 5 bases and J by 1 base, leaving 17 bases between them. The germline V gene encodes CDR1 SEHNR and CDR2 FQNEAQ (reference sequence). Written as DNA, the CDR3 is TGTGCCAGCAGCCAGGCGGGCAGGGGTTCGAACACTGAAGCTTTCTTT. Its translation: CASSQAGRGSNTEAFF.

The chain is built from TRBV19 and TRBJ1-5, with 7 nucleotides matching TRBD1. The CDR3 runs to 13 residues. The V gene's germline CDR1 is LNHDA and CDR2 SQIVND (reference sequence). The V and J ends lost 9 bases and 7 bases, in that order; junction bases with no gene match: 9. This CDR3 is CASTTGAGQPQHF. The CDR3 DNA is TGTGCCAGCACAACAGGGGCAGGGCAGCCCCAGCATTTT.

This sequence joins TRBV6-4 and TRBJ2-1, with D possibly being TRBD1 (6 bases). Trimming pared 5 bases from V and 4 bases from J, leaving 15 bases between. The CDR3 runs 15 residues. CDR1 is MRHNA and CDR2 is SNTAGT in the germline V gene. The CDR3 spells CASSSQGQGYNEQFF. The CDR3 coding sequence is TGTGCCAGCAGTTCCCAGGGGCAGGGGTACAATGAGCAGTTCTTC.

This sequence joins TRBV25-1 and TRBJ1-2, with 10 nucleotides matching TRBD1. CDR3 length equals 15 residues. The germline V gene has CDR1 MGHDK and CDR2 SYGVNS. Losses at the gene ends were 7 bases for V and 2 bases for J; bases not matched to a gene: 7. The CDR3 loop reads CASKMGTGDNYGYTF. CDR3 nucleotide sequence: TGTGCCAGCAAGATGGGGACAGGGGACAACTATGGCTACACCTTC.

The chain has TRBV9 and TRBJ1-4; 7 bases are a match to TRBD1. Trimming cost V 1 base and J 7 bases; bases outside gene matches: 7. Germline lookup yields CDR1 SGDLS and CDR2 YYNGEE. The CDR3 sequence is 15 residues long. CDR3 in amino acids: CASSVSGGISEKLFF. The DNA of the CDR3 is TGTGCCAGCAGCGTATCAGGGGGGATCAGTGAAAAACTGTTTTTT.

The V and J genes are TRBV6-5 and TRBJ1-4; 7 bases map to TRBD1. The junction had 6 bases not matched to a gene; V was cut back by 5 bases and J by 3 bases. Per the germline V gene, CDR1 is MNHEY and CDR2 is SVGAGI. There are 15 residues in the CDR3. The CDR3 reads CASSHTGDPNEKLFF. The CDR3 nucleotides are TGTGCCAGCAGTCACACAGGGGATCCTAATGAAAAACTGTTTTTT.

CDR3 loop: CASMTGGLYTEAFF. DNA for the CDR3: TGTGCCAGTATGACAGGGGGCCTGTATACTGAAGCTTTCTTT. The V call is TRBV19, the J call TRBJ1-1, with TRBD1 identical over 10 bases. The ends lost 7 bases at V and 5 bases at J; junction bases unmatched: 7. This CDR3 has 14 amino acids. The germline CDR1 and CDR2 sequences are LNHDA and SQIVND (reference sequence).

This chain joins TRBV7-2 and TRBJ1-2; the match to TRBD1 covers 7 bases. CDR3 length: 16 residues. Germline assignment: CDR1 SGHTA and CDR2 FQGNSA. V gave up 1 base and J gave up 5 bases; unmatched junction bases: 10. CDR3 nucleotide sequence: TGTGCCAGCAGCTTAGTGGGTTTCGGGACAGTGTATGGCTACACCTTC. As protein: CASSLVGFGTVYGYTF.

V gene TRBV2 combines with J gene TRBJ1-4; perhaps TRBD1 as D (6 bases). The germline V gene encodes CDR1 SNHLY and CDR2 FYNNEI. V was shortened by 4 bases and J by 8 bases, with 11 bases between the two germline ends. The CDR3 consists of 13 residues. CDR3 DNA: TGTGCCAGCAGTGTGGACAGTAAAGAAAAACTGTTTTTT. Its protein is CASSVDSKEKLFF.

The J gene is TRBJ2-2, the V gene TRBV19; 8 positions agree with TRBD1. Germline V gives CDR1 LNHDA, CDR2 SQIVND (reference sequence). This CDR3 has 16 residues. J lost 2 bases, V lost 3 bases, and 5 bases had no gene match. DNA for the CDR3: TGTGCCAGTAGTATTGGGACAGGACCAAACACCGGGGAGCTGTTTTTT. Translating it yields CASSIGTGPNTGELFF.

As DNA, the CDR3 is TGTGCCAGCAGCCGGGGACAGGGAGGTGGCTACACCTTC. Translating it yields CASSRGQGGGYTF. The V gene is TRBV7-3, the J gene TRBJ1-2; 9 bases line up with TRBD1. This CDR3 contains 13 residues. The junction had 5 bases not matched to a gene; V was cut back by 5 bases and J by 7 bases. From germline, CDR1 is SGHTA and CDR2 FQGTGA.

The rearrangement joins TRBV2 to TRBJ1-2, with TRBD1 as a possible D gene (5 bases). Germline-derived CDR1 and CDR2 are SNHLY and FYNNEI. Trimming removed 5 bases from V and 0 bases from J, with 7 bases in between. The length of the CDR3 is 13 residues. In nucleotides, the CDR3 is TGTGCCAGCAGTCGGGACTCTAACTATGGCTACACCTTC. Protein sequence: CASSRDSNYGYTF.

Concerning this clone itself: The junction departs from the called germline gene at one end, perhaps through a read error. The J gene is TRBJ2-5, the V gene TRBV29-1; D perhaps matches TRBD1 (6 bases). The CDR3 loop spans 14 amino acids. The V gene's germline CDR1 is SQVTM and CDR2 ANQGSEA. CDR3 sequence (DNA): TGCAGCGTTGAAGAACAGGGCCCCCAACAGACCCAGTACTTC. Its translation: CSVEEQGPQQTQYF.

The chain recombines TRBV30 with TRBJ1-2, with D perhaps TRBD1 (5 bases). V was pared by 3 bases and J by 8 bases, with 16 bases between. This CDR3 has 13 residues. The V gene's germline CDR1 is GTSNPN and CDR2 SVGIG (reference sequence). CDR3 coding DNA: TGTGCCTGGAGGTGGGGGGAGGTAGGCGGCTACACCTTC. Translated, it gives CAWRWGEVGGYTF.

The chain couples TRBV19 to TRBJ2-3; 8 bases align to TRBD2. CDR1 is LNHDA and CDR2 is SQIVND in the germline V gene (reference sequence). V dropped 6 bases and J dropped 1; count of bases not matched to a gene: 6. The CDR3 is 15 residues long. This CDR3 is CASRRTSGRTDTQYF. For the CDR3, the DNA is TGTGCCAGTAGAAGAACTAGCGGCCGCACAGATACGCAGTATTTT.

The chain is built from TRBV24-1 and TRBJ1-4, with D perhaps matching TRBD1 (5 bases). The CDR3 covers 13 residues. The V gene's germline CDR1 is KGHDR and CDR2 SFDVKD. Between the trimmed V and J ends, which lost 5 bases and 12 bases, there was a span of 15 bases. CDR3 protein: CATSVAGLPELFF. As DNA, the CDR3 is TGTGCCACCAGTGTGGCAGGGTTGCCGGAACTGTTTTTT.

The gene calls are TRBV18 and TRBJ1-6; 7 nucleotides line up with TRBD1. Looked up from germline, CDR1 is KGHSH and CDR2 is LQKENI. V was clipped by 6 bases and J by 7 bases; unmatched bases: 9. CDR3 length: 15 residues. CDR3 bases: TGTGCCAGCTCGCGCACCGGGACAGAGAATTCACCCCTCCACTTT. Translation gives CASSRTGTENSPLHF.